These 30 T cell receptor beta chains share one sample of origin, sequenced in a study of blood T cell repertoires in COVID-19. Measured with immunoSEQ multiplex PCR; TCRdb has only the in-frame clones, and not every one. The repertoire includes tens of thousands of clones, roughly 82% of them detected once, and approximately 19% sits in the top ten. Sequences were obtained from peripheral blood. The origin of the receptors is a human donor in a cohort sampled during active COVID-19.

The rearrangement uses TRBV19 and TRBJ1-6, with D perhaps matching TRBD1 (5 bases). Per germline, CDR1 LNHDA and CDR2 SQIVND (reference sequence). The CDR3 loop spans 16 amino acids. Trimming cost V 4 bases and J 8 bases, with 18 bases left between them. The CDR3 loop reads CASSNGRAKIHSPLHF. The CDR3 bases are TGTGCCAGTAGTAACGGCAGGGCGAAAATCCATTCACCCCTCCACTTT.

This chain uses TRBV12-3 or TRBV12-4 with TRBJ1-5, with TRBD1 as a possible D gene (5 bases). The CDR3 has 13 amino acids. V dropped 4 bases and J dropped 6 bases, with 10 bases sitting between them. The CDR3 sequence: CASSSQGFQPQHF. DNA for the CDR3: TGTGCCAGCAGTTCGCAGGGTTTTCAGCCCCAGCATTTT.

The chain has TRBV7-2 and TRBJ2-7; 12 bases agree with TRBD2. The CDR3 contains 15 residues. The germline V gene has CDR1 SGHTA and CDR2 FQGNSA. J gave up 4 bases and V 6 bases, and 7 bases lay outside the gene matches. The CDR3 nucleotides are TGTGCCAGCAGAACCACTAGCGGGGGGTTATACGAGCAGTACTTC. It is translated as CASRTTSGGLYEQYF.

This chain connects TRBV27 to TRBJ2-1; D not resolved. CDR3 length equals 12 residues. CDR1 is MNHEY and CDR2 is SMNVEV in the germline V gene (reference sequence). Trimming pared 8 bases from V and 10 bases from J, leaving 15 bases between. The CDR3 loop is CASGVTRSEQFF. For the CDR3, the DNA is TGTGCCAGCGGAGTGACGAGATCCGAGCAGTTCTTC.

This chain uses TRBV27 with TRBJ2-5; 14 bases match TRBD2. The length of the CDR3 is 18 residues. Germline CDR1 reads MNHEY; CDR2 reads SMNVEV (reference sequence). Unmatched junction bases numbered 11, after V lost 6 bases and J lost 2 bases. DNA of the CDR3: TGTGCCAGCAGAGGACTAGCGGGGGGCTCCTTCTTGCAAGAGACCCAGTACTTC. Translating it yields CASRGLAGGSFLQETQYF.

The CDR3 here is CASGSTSLVVGEQYF. The DNA of the CDR3 is TGTGCCAGCGGATCGACTAGTTTGGTCGTGGGCGAGCAGTACTTC. The rearrangement uses TRBV7-9 and TRBJ2-7, with a tentative D call TRBD2 (6 bases). In germline, CDR1 is SEHNR, CDR2 FQNEAQ (reference sequence). This CDR3 spans 15 amino acids. V shed 8 bases and J shed 6 bases, with 23 bases lying between them.

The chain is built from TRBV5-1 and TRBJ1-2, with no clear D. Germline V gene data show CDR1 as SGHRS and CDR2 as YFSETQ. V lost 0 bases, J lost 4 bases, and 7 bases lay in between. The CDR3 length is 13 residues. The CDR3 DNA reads TGCGCCAGCAGCTTGGTAGGGAGCTATGGCTACACCTTC. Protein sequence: CASSLVGSYGYTF.

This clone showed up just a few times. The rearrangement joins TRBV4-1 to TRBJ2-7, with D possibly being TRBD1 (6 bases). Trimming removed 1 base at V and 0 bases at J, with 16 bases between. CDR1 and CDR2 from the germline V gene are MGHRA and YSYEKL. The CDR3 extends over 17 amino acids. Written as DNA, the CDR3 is TGCGCCAGCAGCCAAGCGCTTTATGGACAGAACTCCTACGAGCAGTACTTC. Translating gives CASSQALYGQNSYEQYF.

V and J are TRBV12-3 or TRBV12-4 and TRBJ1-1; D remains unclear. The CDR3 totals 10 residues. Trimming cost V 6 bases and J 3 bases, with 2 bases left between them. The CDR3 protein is CASSYTEAFF. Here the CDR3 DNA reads TGTGCCAGCAGCTACACTGAAGCTTTCTTT.

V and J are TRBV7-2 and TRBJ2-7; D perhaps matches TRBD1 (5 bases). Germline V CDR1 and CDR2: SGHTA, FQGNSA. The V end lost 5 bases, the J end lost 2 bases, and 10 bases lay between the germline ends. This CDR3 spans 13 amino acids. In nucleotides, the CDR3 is TGTGCCAGCAGCATAGACAGAACCTACGAGCAGTACTTC. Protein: CASSIDRTYEQYF.

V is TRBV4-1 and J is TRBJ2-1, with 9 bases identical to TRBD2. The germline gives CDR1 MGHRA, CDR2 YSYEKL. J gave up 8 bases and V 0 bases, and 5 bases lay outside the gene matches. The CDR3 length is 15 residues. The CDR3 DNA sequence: TGCGCCAGCAGCCAAGACAGCGGGGGGTGGGATGAGCAGTTCTTC. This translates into CASSQDSGGWDEQFF.

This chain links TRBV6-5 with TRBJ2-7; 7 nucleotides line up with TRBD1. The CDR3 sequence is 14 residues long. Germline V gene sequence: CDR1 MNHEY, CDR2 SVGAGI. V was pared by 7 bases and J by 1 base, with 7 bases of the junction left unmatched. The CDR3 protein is CASNTRQGSYEQYF. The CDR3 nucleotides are TGTGCCAGCAATACCCGACAGGGTTCCTACGAGCAGTACTTC.

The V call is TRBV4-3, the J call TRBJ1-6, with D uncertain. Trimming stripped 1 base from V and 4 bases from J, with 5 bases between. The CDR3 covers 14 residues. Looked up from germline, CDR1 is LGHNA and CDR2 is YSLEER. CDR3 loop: CASSQGAYNSPLHF. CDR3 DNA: TGCGCCAGCAGCCAAGGGGCGTATAATTCACCCCTCCACTTT.

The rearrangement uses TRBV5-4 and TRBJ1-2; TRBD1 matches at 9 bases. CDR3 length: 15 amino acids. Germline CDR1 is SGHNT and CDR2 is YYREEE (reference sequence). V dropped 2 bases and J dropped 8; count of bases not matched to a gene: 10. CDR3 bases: TGTGCCAGCAGCTTCCTAATGGGACAGGGACGGGGCTACACCTTC. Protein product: CASSFLMGQGRGYTF.

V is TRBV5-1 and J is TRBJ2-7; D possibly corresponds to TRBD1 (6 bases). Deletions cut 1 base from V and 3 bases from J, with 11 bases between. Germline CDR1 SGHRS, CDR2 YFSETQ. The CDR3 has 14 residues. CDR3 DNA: TGCGCCAGCAGCTTGACAGGGAATCTCTACGAGCAGTACTTC. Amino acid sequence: CASSLTGNLYEQYF.

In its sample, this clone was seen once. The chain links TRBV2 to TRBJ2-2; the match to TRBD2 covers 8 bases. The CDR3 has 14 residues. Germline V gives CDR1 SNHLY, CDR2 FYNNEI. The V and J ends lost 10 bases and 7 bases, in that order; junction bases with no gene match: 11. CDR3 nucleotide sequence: TGTGCCATCAATAGCGGGGTTAGGGTCGGGGAGCTGTTTTTT. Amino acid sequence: CAINSGVRVGELFF.

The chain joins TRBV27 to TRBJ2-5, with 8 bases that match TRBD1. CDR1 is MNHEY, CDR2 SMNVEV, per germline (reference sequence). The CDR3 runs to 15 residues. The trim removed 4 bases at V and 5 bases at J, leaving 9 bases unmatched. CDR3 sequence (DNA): TGTGCCAGCAGTTGGTCCAGGGGGCATGGGGAGACCCAGTACTTC. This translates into CASSWSRGHGETQYF.

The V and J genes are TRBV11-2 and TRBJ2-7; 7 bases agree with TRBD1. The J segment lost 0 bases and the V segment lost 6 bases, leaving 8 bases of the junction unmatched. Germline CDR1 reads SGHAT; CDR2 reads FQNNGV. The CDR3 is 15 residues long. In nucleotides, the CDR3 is TGTGCCAGCAGTTATCTCCGGGACAGCTCCTACGAGCAGTACTTC. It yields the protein CASSYLRDSSYEQYF.

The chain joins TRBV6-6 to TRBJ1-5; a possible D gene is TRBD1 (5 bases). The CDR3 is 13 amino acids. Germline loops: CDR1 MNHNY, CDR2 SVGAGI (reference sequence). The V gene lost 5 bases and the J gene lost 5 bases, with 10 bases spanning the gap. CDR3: CASSLGGDQPQHF. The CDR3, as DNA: TGTGCCAGCAGTCTGGGGGGGGATCAGCCCCAGCATTTT.

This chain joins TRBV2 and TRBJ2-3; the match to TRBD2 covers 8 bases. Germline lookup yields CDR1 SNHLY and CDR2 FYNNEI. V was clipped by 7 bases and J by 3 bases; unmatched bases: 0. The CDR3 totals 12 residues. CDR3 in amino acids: CASIAGTDTQYF. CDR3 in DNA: TGTGCCAGCATAGCGGGGACAGATACGCAGTATTTT.

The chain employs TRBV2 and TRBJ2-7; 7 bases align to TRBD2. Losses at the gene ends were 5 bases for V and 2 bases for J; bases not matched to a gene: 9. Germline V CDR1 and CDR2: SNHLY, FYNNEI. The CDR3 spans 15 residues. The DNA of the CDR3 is TGTGCCAGCAGTTTAGGGGTCGGGAGGACCTACGAGCAGTACTTC. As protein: CASSLGVGRTYEQYF.

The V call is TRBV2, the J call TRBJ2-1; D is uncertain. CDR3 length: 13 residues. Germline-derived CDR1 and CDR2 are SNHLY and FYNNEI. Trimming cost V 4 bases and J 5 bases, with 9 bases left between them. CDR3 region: CASSVLENNEQFF. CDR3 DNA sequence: TGTGCCAGCAGTGTCCTAGAGAACAATGAGCAGTTCTTC.

CDR3 sequence reads: CASSPTQPGEQYF. CDR3 sequence (DNA): TGTGCCAGCAGCCCGACGCAACCAGGCGAGCAGTACTTC. The genes are TRBV5-8 and TRBJ2-7; D remains ambiguous. V lost 4 bases, J lost 6 bases, and 14 bases lay in between. Germline CDR1 reads SGHTS; CDR2 reads YDEGEE. This CDR3 spans 13 amino acids.

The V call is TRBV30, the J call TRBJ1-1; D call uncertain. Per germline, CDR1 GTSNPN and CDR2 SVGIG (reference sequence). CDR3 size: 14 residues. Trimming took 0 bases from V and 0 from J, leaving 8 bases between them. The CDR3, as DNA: TGTGCCTGGAGTGTTAACAACCTGAACACTGAAGCTTTCTTT. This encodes CAWSVNNLNTEAFF.

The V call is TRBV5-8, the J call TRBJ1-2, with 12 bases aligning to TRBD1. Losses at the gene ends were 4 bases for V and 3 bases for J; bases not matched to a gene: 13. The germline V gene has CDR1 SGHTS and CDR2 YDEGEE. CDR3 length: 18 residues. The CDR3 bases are TGTGCCAGCAGCCCCTCCTTGGGACAGGGGGCGTTTCACTATGGCTACACCTTC. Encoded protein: CASSPSLGQGAFHYGYTF.

In DNA form, the CDR3 reads TGTGCCAGCAGCCTAATAGGACAGGGAGAGAAACTGTTTTTT. Its translation is CASSLIGQGEKLFF. The chain couples TRBV11-2 to TRBJ1-4, with 8 bases aligning to TRBD1. With V trimmed by 5 bases and J by 11 bases, 10 bases remained unmatched. This CDR3 spans 14 amino acids. Germline CDR1 is SGHAT and CDR2 is FQNNGV.

CDR3: CASSIVEGAGQPQHF. CDR3 in DNA: TGTGCCAGTAGTATCGTTGAGGGGGCCGGGCAGCCCCAGCATTTT. The chain carries TRBV19 and TRBJ1-5; 7 bases fit TRBD1. The CDR3 extends over 15 amino acids. The trim removed 3 bases at V and 7 bases at J, leaving 9 bases unmatched. CDR1 and CDR2 (germline): LNHDA, SQIVND (reference sequence).

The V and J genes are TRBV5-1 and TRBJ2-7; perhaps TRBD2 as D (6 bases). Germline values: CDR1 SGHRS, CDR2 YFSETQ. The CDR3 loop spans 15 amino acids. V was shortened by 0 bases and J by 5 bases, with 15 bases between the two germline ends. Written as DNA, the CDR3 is TGCGCCAGCAGCTTGGAGTCTAGCGTGTCCCACGAGCAGTACTTC. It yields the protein CASSLESSVSHEQYF.

The CDR3 is CASSFSRGDEQFF. CDR3 in DNA: TGTGCCAGCAGTTTTTCCAGGGGCGATGAGCAGTTCTTC. V gene TRBV27 combines with J gene TRBJ2-1, with D possibly matching TRBD1 (6 bases). V shed 3 bases and J shed 8 bases, with 11 bases lying between them. CDR3 length equals 13 residues. Germline lookup yields CDR1 MNHEY and CDR2 SMNVEV (reference sequence).

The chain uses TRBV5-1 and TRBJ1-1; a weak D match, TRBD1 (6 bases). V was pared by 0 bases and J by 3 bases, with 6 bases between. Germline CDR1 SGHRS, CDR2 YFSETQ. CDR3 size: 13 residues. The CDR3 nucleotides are TGCGCCAGCAGCTTGGACAGGGACACTGAAGCTTTCTTT. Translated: CASSLDRDTEAFF.